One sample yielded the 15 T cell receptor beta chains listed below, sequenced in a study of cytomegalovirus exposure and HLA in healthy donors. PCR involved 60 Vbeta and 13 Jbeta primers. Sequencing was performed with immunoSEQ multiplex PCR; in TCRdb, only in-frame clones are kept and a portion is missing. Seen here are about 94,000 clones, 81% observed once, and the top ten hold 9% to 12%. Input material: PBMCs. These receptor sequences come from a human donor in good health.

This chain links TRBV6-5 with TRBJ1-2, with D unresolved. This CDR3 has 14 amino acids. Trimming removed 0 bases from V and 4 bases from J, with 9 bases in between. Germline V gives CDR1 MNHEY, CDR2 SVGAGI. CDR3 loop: CASSYSTGIYGYTF. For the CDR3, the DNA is TGTGCCAGCAGTTACTCGACGGGGATCTATGGCTACACCTTC.

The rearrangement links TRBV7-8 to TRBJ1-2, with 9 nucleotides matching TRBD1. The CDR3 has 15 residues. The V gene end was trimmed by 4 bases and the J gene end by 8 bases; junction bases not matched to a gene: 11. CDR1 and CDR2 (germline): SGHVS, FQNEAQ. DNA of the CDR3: TGTGCCAGCAGCTCCGGGACAGGGCTGGGGTTCGGCTACACCTTC. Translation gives CASSSGTGLGFGYTF.

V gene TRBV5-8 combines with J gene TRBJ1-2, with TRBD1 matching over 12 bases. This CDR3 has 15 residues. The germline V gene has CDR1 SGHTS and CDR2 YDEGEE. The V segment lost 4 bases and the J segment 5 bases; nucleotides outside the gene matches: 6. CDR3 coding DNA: TGTGCCAGCAGCCCGCAGGGACAGGGGGCTTATGGCTACACCTTC. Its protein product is CASSPQGQGAYGYTF.

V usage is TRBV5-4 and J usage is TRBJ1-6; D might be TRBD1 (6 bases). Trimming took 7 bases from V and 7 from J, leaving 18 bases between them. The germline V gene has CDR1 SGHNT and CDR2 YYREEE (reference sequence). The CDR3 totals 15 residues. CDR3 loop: CASGGGPDGNSPLHF. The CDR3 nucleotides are TGTGCCAGCGGGGGGGGGCCCGACGGGAATTCACCCCTCCACTTT.

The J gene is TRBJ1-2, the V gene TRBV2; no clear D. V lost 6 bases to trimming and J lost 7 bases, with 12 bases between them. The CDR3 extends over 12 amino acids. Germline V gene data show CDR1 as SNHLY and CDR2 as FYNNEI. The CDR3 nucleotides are TGTGCCAGCAGGATAACTTCCTCTGGCTACACCTTC. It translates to CASRITSSGYTF.

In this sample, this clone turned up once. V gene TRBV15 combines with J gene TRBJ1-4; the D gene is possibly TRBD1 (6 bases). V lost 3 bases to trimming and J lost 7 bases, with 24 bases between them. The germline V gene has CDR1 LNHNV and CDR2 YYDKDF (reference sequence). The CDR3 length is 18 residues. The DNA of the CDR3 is TGTGCCACCAGCAGCGACCCCGGGGACAAAATCCCCCTTGAAAAACTGTTTTTT. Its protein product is CATSSDPGDKIPLEKLFF.

CDR3 loop: CASSSRDNFYEQYF. The CDR3 DNA follows: TGTGCCAGCAGCTCCCGGGACAACTTCTACGAGCAGTACTTC. V and J are TRBV7-9 and TRBJ2-7; possible D gene TRBD1, 6 bases. The CDR3 covers 14 residues. Between the trimmed V and J ends, which lost 4 bases and 3 bases, there was a span of 13 bases. The V gene's germline CDR1 is SEHNR and CDR2 FQNEAQ (reference sequence). Full variable domain (outside the CDR3, taken from reference TRBV7-9 and TRBJ2-7): DTGVSQNPRHKITKRGQNVTFRCDPISEHNRLYWYRQTLGQGPEFLTYFQNEAQLEKSRLLSDRFSAERPKGSFSTLEIQRTEQGDSAMYLCASSSRDNFYEQYFGPGTRLTVT.

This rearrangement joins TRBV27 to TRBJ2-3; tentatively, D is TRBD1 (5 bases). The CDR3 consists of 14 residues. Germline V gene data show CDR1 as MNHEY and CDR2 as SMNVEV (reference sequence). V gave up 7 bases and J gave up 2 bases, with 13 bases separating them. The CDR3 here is CASNSLDNTDTQYF. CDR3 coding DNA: TGTGCCAGCAATAGCCTGGACAACACAGATACGCAGTATTTT.

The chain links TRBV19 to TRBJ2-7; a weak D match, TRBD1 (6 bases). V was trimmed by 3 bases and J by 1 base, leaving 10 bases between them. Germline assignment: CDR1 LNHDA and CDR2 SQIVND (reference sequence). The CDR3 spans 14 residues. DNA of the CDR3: TGTGCCAGTAGTATGTCGGACAGTTCCTACGAGCAGTACTTC. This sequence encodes CASSMSDSSYEQYF.

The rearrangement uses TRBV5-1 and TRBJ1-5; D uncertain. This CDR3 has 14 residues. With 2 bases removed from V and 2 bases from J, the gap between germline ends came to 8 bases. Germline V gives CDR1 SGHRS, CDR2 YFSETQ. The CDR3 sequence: CASSFTGGNQPQHF. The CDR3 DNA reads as TGCGCCAGCAGCTTTACCGGAGGCAATCAGCCCCAGCATTTT. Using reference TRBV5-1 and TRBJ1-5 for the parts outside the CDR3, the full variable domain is KAGVTQTPRYLIKTRGQQVTLSCSPISGHRSVSWYQQTPGQGLQFLFEYFSETQRNKGNFPGRFSGRQFSNSRSEMNVSTLELGDSALYLCASSFTGGNQPQHFGDGTRLSIL.

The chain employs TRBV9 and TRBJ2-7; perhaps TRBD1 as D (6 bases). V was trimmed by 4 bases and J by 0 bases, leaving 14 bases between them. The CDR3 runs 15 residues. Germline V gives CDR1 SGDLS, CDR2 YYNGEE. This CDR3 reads CASSPLGTSSYEQYF. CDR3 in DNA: TGTGCCAGCAGCCCCCTAGGGACATCCTCCTACGAGCAGTACTTC.

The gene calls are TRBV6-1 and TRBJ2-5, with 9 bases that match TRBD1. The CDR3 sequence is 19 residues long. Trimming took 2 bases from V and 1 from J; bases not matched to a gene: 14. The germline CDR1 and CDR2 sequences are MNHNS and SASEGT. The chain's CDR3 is CASSERDRAVFRLQETQYF. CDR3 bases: TGTGCCAGCAGTGAAAGGGACAGGGCCGTCTTTCGACTCCAAGAGACCCAGTACTTC.

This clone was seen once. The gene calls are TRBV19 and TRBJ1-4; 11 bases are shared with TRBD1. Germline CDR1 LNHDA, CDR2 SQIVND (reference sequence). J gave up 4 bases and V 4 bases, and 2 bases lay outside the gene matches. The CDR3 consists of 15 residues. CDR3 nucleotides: TGTGCCAGTAGTACGGGGACAGGGGGTAATGAAAAACTGTTTTTT. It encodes CASSTGTGGNEKLFF.

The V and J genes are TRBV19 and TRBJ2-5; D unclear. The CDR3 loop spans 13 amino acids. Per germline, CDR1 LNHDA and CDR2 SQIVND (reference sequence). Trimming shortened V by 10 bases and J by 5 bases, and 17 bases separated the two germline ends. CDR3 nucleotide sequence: TGTGCCACTCGCTTTCCCGGTTCGGAGACCCAGTACTTC. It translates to CATRFPGSETQYF.

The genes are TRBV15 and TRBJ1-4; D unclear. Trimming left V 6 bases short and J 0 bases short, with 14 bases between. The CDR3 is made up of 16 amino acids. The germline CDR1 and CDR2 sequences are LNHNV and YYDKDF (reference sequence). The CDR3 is CATRRRGDATNEKLFF. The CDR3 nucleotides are TGTGCCACCAGGAGACGGGGAGATGCAACTAATGAAAAACTGTTTTTT.